This T cell receptor beta chain was captured in a study of blood T cell repertoires in COVID-19. Libraries were prepared by immunoSEQ multiplex PCR; TCRdb keeps only in-frame clonotypes and omits some of them. The repertoire holds roughly 240,000 clones, with approximately 86% as singletons. The CDR3 length is 12 residues. Trimming took off 4 bases at V and 4 bases at J, with 6 bases between the two ends. The rearrangement uses TRBV12-3 or TRBV12-4 and TRBJ2-3; possible D gene TRBD2, 5 bases. The sequencing input was peripheral blood. The receptor was derived from a woman aged 55-69 years who had recovered from COVID-19. The CDR3 bases are TGTGCCAGCAGTTCCGGGGCAGATACGCAGTATTTT. It is translated as CASSSGADTQYF.